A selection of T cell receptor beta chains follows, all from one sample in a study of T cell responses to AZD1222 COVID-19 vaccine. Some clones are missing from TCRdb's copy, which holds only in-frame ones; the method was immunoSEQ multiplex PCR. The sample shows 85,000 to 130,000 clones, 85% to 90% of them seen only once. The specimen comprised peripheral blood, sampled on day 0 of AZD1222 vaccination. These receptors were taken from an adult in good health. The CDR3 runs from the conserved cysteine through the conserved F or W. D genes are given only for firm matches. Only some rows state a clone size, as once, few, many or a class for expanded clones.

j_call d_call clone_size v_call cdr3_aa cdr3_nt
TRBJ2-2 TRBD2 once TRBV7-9 CASSSPAGGLGGELFF TGTGCCAGCAGCTCCCCTGCGGGGGGCCTGGGCGGGGAGCTGTTTTTT
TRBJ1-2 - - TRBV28 CASRVSNYGYTF TGTGCCAGCAGGGTATCTAACTATGGCTACACCTTC
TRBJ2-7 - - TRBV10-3 CATETDSYEQYF TGTGCCACCGAGACGGACTCCTACGAGCAGTACTTC
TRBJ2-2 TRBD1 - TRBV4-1 CASSYRGVSGELFF TGCGCCAGCAGCTACAGGGGAGTGAGCGGGGAGCTGTTTTTT
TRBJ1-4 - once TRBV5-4 CASSLPGEEKLFF TGTGCCAGCAGCCTACCTGGGGAAGAAAAACTGTTTTTT
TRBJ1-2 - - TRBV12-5 CASGPGRANYGYTF TGTGCTAGTGGCCCCGGACGAGCGAACTATGGCTACACCTTC
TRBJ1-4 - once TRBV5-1 CASSLGGRKNEKLFF TGCGCCAGCAGCTTGGGGGGACGGAAGAATGAAAAACTGTTTTTT
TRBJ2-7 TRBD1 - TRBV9 CASSVGPGQISYEQYF TGTGCCAGCAGCGTAGGACCGGGACAGATCTCCTACGAGCAGTACTTC
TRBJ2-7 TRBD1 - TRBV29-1 CSVGTGANYEQYF TGCAGCGTAGGGACAGGGGCAAACTACGAGCAGTACTTC
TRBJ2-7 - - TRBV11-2 CASSSRSAGLSYEQYF TGTGCCAGCAGCTCCCGTAGCGCGGGTCTCTCCTACGAGCAGTACTTC
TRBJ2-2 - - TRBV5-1 CASSGAPGAGELFF TGCGCCAGCAGCGGAGCCCCTGGGGCCGGGGAGCTGTTTTTT
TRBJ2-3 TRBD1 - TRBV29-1 CSVRQTGGGDTQYF TGCAGCGTAAGGCAGACAGGGGGGGGAGATACGCAGTATTTT
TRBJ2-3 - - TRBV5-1 CASSYGGGSTDTQYF TGCGCCAGCAGCTATGGGGGGGGCTCCACAGATACGCAGTATTTT
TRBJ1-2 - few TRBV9 CASSVEAGGSYGYTF TGTGCCAGCAGCGTAGAGGCGGGGGGGAGCTATGGCTACACCTTC
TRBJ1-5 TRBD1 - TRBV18 CASSLQGNQPQHF TGTGCCAGCTCGTTACAGGGGAATCAGCCCCAGCATTTT
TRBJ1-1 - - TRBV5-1 CASSLVQGNAYMNTEAFF TGCGCCAGCAGCTTGGTTCAAGGAAATGCTTACATGAACACTGAAGCTTTCTTT
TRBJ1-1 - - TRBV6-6 CASRPGGNTEAFF TGTGCCAGCAGACCCGGCGGGAACACTGAAGCTTTCTTT
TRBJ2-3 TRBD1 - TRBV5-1 CASSRRQGKGTDTQYF TGCGCCAGCAGCCGCCGACAGGGAAAAGGCACAGATACGCAGTATTTT
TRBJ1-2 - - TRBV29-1 CSVDNQGQANYGYTF TGCAGCGTTGATAACCAGGGCCAAGCTAACTATGGCTACACCTTC
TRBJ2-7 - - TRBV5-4 CASSYSLESYEQYF TGTGCCAGCAGTTATAGCCTTGAATCCTACGAGCAGTACTTC
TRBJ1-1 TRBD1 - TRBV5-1 CASSPGTANTEAFF TGCGCCAGCAGCCCAGGGACAGCCAACACTGAAGCTTTCTTT
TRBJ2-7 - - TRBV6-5 CASSWGSGYEQYF TGTGCCAGCAGTTGGGGTAGCGGCTACGAGCAGTACTTC
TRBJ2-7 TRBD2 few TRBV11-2 CASSIGLAGRYEQYF TGTGCCAGCAGCATCGGACTAGCGGGCCGCTACGAGCAGTACTTC
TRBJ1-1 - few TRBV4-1 CASGRTVGDTEAFF TGCGCCAGCGGTCGGACAGTCGGAGACACTGAAGCTTTCTTT
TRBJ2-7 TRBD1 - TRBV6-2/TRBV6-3 CASSLQGPEQYF TGTGCCAGCAGTTTACAGGGGCCGGAGCAGTACTTC
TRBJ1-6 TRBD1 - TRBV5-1 CASRGDRGQYPPLHF TGCGCCAGCAGGGGAGACAGGGGCCAGTATCCACCCCTCCACTTT
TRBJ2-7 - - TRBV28 CASSSGQHYEQYF TGTGCCAGCAGCTCTGGACAGCACTACGAGCAGTACTTC
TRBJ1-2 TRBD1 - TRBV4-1 CASSREQGSYGYTF TGCGCCAGCAGCCGAGAACAGGGGAGCTATGGCTACACCTTC
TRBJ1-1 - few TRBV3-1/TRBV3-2 CASSQSVGAPEAFF TGTGCCAGCAGCCAATCGGTAGGAGCACCTGAAGCTTTCTTT
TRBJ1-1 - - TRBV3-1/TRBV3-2 CASSPLSSGPEAFF TGTGCCAGCAGCCCTTTGAGTTCGGGGCCTGAAGCTTTCTTT
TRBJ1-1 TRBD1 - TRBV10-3 CAISEGDSNTEAFF TGTGCCATCAGTGAGGGGGACAGTAACACTGAAGCTTTCTTT
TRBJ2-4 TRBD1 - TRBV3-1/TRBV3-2 CASSRSLTRGRDIQYF TGTGCCAGCAGCCGGTCCTTAACCAGGGGGCGAGACATTCAGTACTTC
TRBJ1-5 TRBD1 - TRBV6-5 CASVTGANQPQHF TGTGCCAGCGTAACAGGGGCCAATCAGCCCCAGCATTTT
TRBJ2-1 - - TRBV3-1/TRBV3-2 CASSQEVGVIEQFF TGTGCCAGCAGCCAAGAGGTGGGGGTCATTGAGCAGTTCTTC
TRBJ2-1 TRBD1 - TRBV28 CASSLRTYMSPRGRNNEQFF TGTGCCAGCAGTTTACGAACGTACATGTCTCCCAGGGGGCGAAACAATGAGCAGTTCTTC
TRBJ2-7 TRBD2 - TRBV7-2 CASSSGLLAGWGEQYF TGTGCCAGCAGCAGTGGCTTACTAGCGGGATGGGGCGAGCAGTACTTC
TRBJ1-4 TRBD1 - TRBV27 CASSLAGTGFRKLFF TGTGCCAGCAGTTTAGCCGGGACAGGGTTTCGAAAACTGTTTTTT
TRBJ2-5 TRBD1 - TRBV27 CASSLFTGGRETQYF TGTGCCAGCAGTCTGTTTACAGGGGGACGGGAGACCCAGTACTTC
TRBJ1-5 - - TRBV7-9 CASSGGKGDQPQHF TGTGCCAGCAGCGGCGGGAAGGGAGATCAGCCCCAGCATTTT
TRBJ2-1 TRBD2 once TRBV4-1 CASSQMRVAGGIQFF TGCGCCAGCAGCCAAATGCGCGTTGCGGGGGGGATTCAGTTCTTC
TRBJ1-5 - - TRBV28 CASNQGSQPQHF TGTGCCAGCAATCAGGGAAGTCAGCCCCAGCATTTT
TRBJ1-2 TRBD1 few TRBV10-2 CASSEGYTGAVYGYTF TGCGCCAGCAGTGAGGGGTATACAGGGGCGGTCTATGGCTACACCTTC
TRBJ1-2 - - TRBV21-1 CASTTVRDREEWGYTF TGTGCCAGCACCACGGTCCGGGACAGGGAAGAATGGGGCTACACCTTC